One sample yielded the 15 T cell receptor beta chains listed below, sequenced in a study of blood T cell repertoires in COVID-19. Using immunoSEQ multiplex PCR, the repertoire was profiled, and TCRdb retains in-frame clones only, with some absent. The table lists about 250,000 clones, approximately 90% of them singletons, with roughly 1.7% in the top ten. The source material was PBMCs or T cells enriched from blood (not recorded which). The source of these receptors is a man in his forties who had recovered from COVID-19.

This clone has only one observation. V is TRBV15 and J is TRBJ1-1, with 7 bases identical to TRBD1. CDR3 length: 16 amino acids. From germline, CDR1 is LNHNV and CDR2 YYDKDF (reference sequence). Trimming took 2 bases from V and 7 from J; bases not matched to a gene: 13. CDR3 in amino acids: CATSRRQGVRFDEAFF. CDR3 sequence (DNA): TGTGCCACCAGCAGAAGACAGGGAGTAAGATTTGATGAAGCTTTCTTT.

The chain employs TRBV3-1 (or the pseudogene TRBV3-2) and TRBJ1-1; D gene ambiguous. Per the germline V gene, CDR1 is LGHDT and CDR2 is YNNKEL (reference sequence). The CDR3 extends over 14 amino acids. V was cut by 3 bases and J by 6 bases, with 14 bases left in between. CDR3 nucleotides: TGTGCCAGCAGCCACGACGGGCGGGTCGCTGAAGCTTTCTTT. Translation gives CASSHDGRVAEAFF.

This CDR3 reads CASSLNGGGAGADTQYF. The CDR3, as DNA: TGTGCCAGCAGCCTTAACGGCGGGGGGGCCGGGGCAGATACGCAGTATTTT. V gene TRBV7-2 combines with J gene TRBJ2-3; TRBD2 matches at 9 bases. Germline CDR1 and CDR2: SGHTA and FQGNSA. The trim removed 5 bases at V and 4 bases at J, leaving 13 bases unmatched. This CDR3 is 17 amino acids long. The variable domain in full, completed from reference TRBV7-2 and TRBJ2-3, reads GAGVSQSPSNKVTEKGKDVELRCDPISGHTALYWYRQSLGQGLEFLIYFQGNSAPDKSGLPSDRFSAERTGGSVSTLTIQRTQQEDSAVYLCASSLNGGGAGADTQYFGPGTRLTVL.

This chain links TRBV28 with TRBJ2-7, with a tentative D call TRBD1 (6 bases). The CDR3 runs 15 residues. CDR1 MDHEN and CDR2 SYDVKM come from the germline V gene. Trimming removed 1 base at V and 3 bases at J, with 13 bases between. In nucleotides, the CDR3 is TGTGCCAGCAGTTTATTTGAGACAGGTGACTACGAGCAGTACTTC. Protein: CASSLFETGDYEQYF.

The chain joins TRBV6-5 to TRBJ2-1; TRBD1 matches 7 bases. CDR1 MNHEY and CDR2 SVGAGI come from the germline V gene. With 2 bases clipped from V and 12 bases from J, the junction kept 10 bases outside the gene matches. CDR3 length equals 14 residues. In DNA, the CDR3 is TGTGCCAGCAGTTACCAAAAGACAGGGCCCGGGCAGTTCTTC. Translating gives CASSYQKTGPGQFF.

The chain couples TRBV11-2 to TRBJ2-1, with D possibly TRBD2 on 6 matching bases. V dropped 4 bases and J dropped 0 bases, with 13 bases sitting between them. This CDR3 is 16 amino acids long. Germline assignment: CDR1 SGHAT and CDR2 FQNNGV. CDR3 sequence reads: CASSSYRESSYNEQFF. The CDR3 DNA sequence: TGTGCCAGCAGCTCCTATCGGGAGAGCTCCTACAATGAGCAGTTCTTC.

There are a few counts of this clone. The rearrangement links TRBV2 to TRBJ2-2; tentative D call: TRBD1 (6 bases). Germline V gives CDR1 SNHLY, CDR2 FYNNEI. The length of the CDR3 is 13 residues. V was clipped by 5 bases and J by 4 bases, with 8 bases between them. The CDR3 here is CASSQGTTGELFF. CDR3 DNA sequence: TGTGCCAGCAGTCAGGGGACCACCGGGGAGCTGTTTTTT.

This chain uses TRBV5-1 with TRBJ1-1; D may be TRBD1 (6 bases). This CDR3 region has 13 residues. Germline V CDR1 and CDR2: SGHRS, YFSETQ. The V and J ends lost 4 bases and 7 bases respectively, with 14 bases between them. The CDR3 sequence is CASSEDRPDEAFF. The CDR3 nucleotides are TGCGCCAGCAGCGAGGACAGACCAGATGAAGCTTTCTTT.

This clone was counted a single time. The chain recombines TRBV2 with TRBJ1-4; D might be TRBD1 (6 bases). Germline assignment: CDR1 SNHLY and CDR2 FYNNEI. CDR3 length: 16 amino acids. V was clipped by 2 bases and J by 3 bases, with 13 bases between them. This CDR3 is CASSETFRTANEKLFF. CDR3 sequence (DNA): TGTGCCAGCAGTGAAACCTTTAGGACAGCTAATGAAAAACTGTTTTTT.

The rearrangement joins TRBV30 to TRBJ1-4, with TRBD1 identical over 7 bases. The CDR3 contains 15 residues. CDR1 GTSNPN and CDR2 SVGIG come from the germline V gene (reference sequence). V shed 2 bases, J shed 5 bases, and the junction held 8 bases outside the gene matches. The CDR3 sequence: CAWSIPGQKNEKLFF. CDR3 sequence (DNA): TGTGCCTGGAGTATTCCGGGACAGAAAAATGAAAAACTGTTTTTT.

The chain employs TRBV25-1 and TRBJ2-1; D not certain. V shed 1 base and J shed 4 bases, with 8 bases lying between them. The CDR3 contains 14 residues. Germline V gene sequence: CDR1 MGHDK, CDR2 SYGVNS. The CDR3 reads CASSESYPYNEQFF. The DNA for the CDR3 is TGTGCCAGCAGTGAATCCTACCCATACAATGAGCAGTTCTTC.

This clone has a single count. The chain combines TRBV11-2 with TRBJ2-7; 12 nucleotides match TRBD1. The V segment lost 5 bases and the J segment 4 bases; nucleotides outside the gene matches: 6. Germline V lookup: CDR1 SGHAT, CDR2 FQNNGV. The CDR3 loop spans 15 amino acids. Here the CDR3 reads CASSPGDRGHYEQYF. In nucleotides, the CDR3 is TGTGCCAGCAGCCCCGGGGACAGGGGGCATTACGAGCAGTACTTC.

This clone came up a few times. The chain carries TRBV2 and TRBJ1-1; 7 bases align to TRBD1. V shed 4 bases and J 5 bases; nucleotides not matched to a gene: 7. This CDR3 contains 14 residues. Germline V gene data show CDR1 as SNHLY and CDR2 as FYNNEI. In DNA, the CDR3 is TGTGCCAGCAGTGGGCCGACAGGGAGTACTGAAGCTTTCTTT. This codes for CASSGPTGSTEAFF.

Comments on this clone: The same CDR3 also results from other DNA sequences found in this sample. The chain couples TRBV19 to TRBJ1-5; TRBD1 matches 12 bases. Trimming removed 4 bases from V and 7 bases from J; junction bases left unmatched: 5. Germline CDR1 LNHDA, CDR2 SQIVND (reference sequence). The CDR3 sequence is 15 residues long. The CDR3: CASSTGTGGGQPQHF. CDR3 nucleotides: TGTGCCAGTAGTACCGGGACAGGGGGCGGCCAGCCCCAGCATTTT. The complete variable domain, with remaining parts taken from reference TRBV19 and TRBJ1-5, reads DGGITQSPKYLFRKEGQNVTLSCEQNLNHDAMYWYRQDPGQGLRLIYYSQIVNDFQKGDIAEGYSVSREKKESFPLTVTSAQKNPTAFYLCASSTGTGGGQPQHFGDGTRLSIL.

CDR3 nucleotides: TGTGCCAGCAGCTTTACCGGGACAGTGGACAATCAGCCCCAGCATTTT. Protein product: CASSFTGTVDNQPQHF. The chain has TRBV7-2 and TRBJ1-5; the match to TRBD1 covers 7 bases. CDR1 and CDR2 from the germline V gene are SGHTA and FQGNSA. The CDR3 is 16 residues long. V trimming: 3 bases; J trimming: 3 bases; junction bases outside the gene matches: 8.